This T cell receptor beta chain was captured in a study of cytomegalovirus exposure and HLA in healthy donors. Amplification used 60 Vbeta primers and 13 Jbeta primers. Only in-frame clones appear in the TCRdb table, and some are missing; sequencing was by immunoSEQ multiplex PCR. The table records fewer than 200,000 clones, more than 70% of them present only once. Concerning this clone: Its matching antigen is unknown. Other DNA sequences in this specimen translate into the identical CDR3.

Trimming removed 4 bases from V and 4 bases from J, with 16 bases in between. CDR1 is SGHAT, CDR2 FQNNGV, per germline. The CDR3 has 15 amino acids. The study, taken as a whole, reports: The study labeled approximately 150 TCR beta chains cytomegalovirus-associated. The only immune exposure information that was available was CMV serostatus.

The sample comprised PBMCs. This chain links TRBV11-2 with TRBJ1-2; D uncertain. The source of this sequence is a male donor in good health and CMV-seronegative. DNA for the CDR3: TGTGCCAGCAGCTCTACTGACGGCGGAGTCTATGGCTACACCTTC. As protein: CASSSTDGGVYGYTF.